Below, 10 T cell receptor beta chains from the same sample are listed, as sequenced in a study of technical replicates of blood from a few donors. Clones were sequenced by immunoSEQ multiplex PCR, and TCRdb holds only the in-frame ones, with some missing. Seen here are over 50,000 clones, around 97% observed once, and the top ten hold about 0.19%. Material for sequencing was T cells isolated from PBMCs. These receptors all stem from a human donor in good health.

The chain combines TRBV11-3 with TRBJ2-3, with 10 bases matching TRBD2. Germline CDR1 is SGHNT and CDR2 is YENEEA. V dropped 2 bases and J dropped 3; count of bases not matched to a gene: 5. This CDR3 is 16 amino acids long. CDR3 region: CASSLLAGGRTDTQYF. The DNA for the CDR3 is TGTGCCAGCAGCTTATTAGCGGGGGGCAGAACAGATACGCAGTATTTT.

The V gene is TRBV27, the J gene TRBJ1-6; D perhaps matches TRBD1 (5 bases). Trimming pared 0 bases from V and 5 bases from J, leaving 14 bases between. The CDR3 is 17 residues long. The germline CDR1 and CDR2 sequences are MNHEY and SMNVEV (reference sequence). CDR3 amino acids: CASSLSGRGWNNSPLHF. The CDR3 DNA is TGTGCCAGCAGTTTATCGGGTAGGGGTTGGAATAATTCACCCCTCCACTTT.

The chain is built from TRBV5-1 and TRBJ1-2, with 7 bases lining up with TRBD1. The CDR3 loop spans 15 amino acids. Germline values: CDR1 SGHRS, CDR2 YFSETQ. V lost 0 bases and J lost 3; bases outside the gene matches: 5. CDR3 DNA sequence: TGCGCCAGCAGCTTGGTGTACAGGGGTGACTATGGCTACACCTTC. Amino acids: CASSLVYRGDYGYTF.

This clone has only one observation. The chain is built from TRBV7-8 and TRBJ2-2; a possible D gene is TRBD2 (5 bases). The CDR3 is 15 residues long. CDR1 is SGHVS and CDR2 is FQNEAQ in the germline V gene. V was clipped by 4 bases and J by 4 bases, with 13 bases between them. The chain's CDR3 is CASSSIRLLTGELFF. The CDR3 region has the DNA TGTGCCAGCAGCTCAATTCGACTACTCACCGGGGAGCTGTTTTTT.

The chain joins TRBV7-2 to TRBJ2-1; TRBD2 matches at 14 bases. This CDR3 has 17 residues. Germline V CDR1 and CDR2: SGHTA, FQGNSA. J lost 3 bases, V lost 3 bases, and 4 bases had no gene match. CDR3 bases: TGTGCCAGCAGCTTTCGGACTAGCGGGGGGAGCTACAATGAGCAGTTCTTC. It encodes CASSFRTSGGSYNEQFF.

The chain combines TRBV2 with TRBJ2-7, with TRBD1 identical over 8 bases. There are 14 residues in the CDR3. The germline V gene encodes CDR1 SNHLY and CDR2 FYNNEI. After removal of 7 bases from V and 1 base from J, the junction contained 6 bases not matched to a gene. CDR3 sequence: CASTQDRGSYEQYF. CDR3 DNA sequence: TGTGCCAGCACCCAAGACAGGGGTTCCTACGAGCAGTACTTC. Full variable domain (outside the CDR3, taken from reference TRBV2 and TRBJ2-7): EPEVTQTPSHQVTQMGQEVILRCVPISNHLYFYWYRQILGQKVEFLVSFYNNEISEKSEIFDDQFSVERPDGSNFTLKIRSTKLEDSAMYFCASTQDRGSYEQYFGPGTRLTVT.

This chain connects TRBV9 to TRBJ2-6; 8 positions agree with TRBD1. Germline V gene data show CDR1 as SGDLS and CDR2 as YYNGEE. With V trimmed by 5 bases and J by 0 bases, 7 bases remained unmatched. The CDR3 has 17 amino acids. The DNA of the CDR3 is TGTGCCAGCAGATCCGGGACAGGACCCTCTGGGGCCAACGTCCTGACTTTC. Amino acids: CASRSGTGPSGANVLTF. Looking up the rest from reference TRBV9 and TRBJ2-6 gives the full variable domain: DSGVTQTPKHLITATGQRVTLRCSPRSGDLSVYWYQQSLDQGLQFLIQYYNGEERAKGNILERFSAQQFPDLHSELNLSSLELGDSALYFCASRSGTGPSGANVLTFGAGSRLTVL.

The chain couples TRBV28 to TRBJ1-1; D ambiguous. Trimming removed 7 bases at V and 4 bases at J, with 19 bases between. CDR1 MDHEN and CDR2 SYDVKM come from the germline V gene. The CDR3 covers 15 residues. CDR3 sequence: CASTRIGEGRTEAFF. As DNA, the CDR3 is TGTGCCAGCACCCGAATCGGGGAAGGTCGCACTGAAGCTTTCTTT.

CDR3 bases: TGTGCCTGGAGGGGGGACAGGTTCTACGAGCAGTACTTC. It is translated as CAWRGDRFYEQYF. The chain recombines TRBV30 with TRBJ2-7; 8 bases are a match to TRBD1. This CDR3 has 13 amino acids. Germline V lookup: CDR1 GTSNPN, CDR2 SVGIG (reference sequence). The trim removed 3 bases at V and 3 bases at J, leaving 4 bases unmatched.

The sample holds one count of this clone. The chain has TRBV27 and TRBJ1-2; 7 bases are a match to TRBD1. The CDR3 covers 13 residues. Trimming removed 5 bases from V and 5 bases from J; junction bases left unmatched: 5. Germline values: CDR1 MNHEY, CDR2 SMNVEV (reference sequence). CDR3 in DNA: TGTGCCAGCAGTCCCACAGGGGCTTATGGCTACACCTTC. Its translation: CASSPTGAYGYTF.